This is a list of T cell receptor beta chains from one sample in a study of blood T cell repertoires in COVID-19. Repertoires were generated with immunoSEQ multiplex PCR, while TCRdb's copy carries only in-frame clones and drops some. The sample consists of 150,000 to 200,000 clones, around 87% of them appearing once. Sequenced input: peripheral blood. The receptors were gathered from a man between 60 and 75 years old with COVID-19, enrolled during active disease. Each CDR3 is given with its conserved first and last residue. The D gene is left open where the match is weak. Some rows mark clone size as missing; the rest say once, few, many or name a class of expanded clone.

-	TRBJ1-3	few	TRBV23-1	CASSQGEGASSGNTIYF	TGCGCCAGCAGTCAAGGGGAAGGGGCTAGCTCTGGAAACACCATATATTTT
TRBD1	TRBJ1-1	-	TRBV6-4	CASRGTGDSEAFF	TGTGCCAGCAGGGGGACAGGGGATTCTGAAGCTTTCTTT
-	TRBJ2-7	-	TRBV25-1	CASSGQGSEQYF	TGTGCCAGCAGTGGGCAGGGTAGCGAGCAGTACTTC
TRBD1	TRBJ1-6	-	TRBV5-5	CASSPRTGDNSPLHF	TGTGCCAGCAGCCCGAGGACAGGGGATAATTCACCCCTCCACTTT
TRBD1	TRBJ1-2	-	TRBV13	CASSPDRGRLGYTF	TGTGCCAGCAGCCCGGACAGGGGGCGATTAGGCTACACCTTC
-	TRBJ1-4	-	TRBV19	CASHNRVGWATNEKLFF	TGTGCCAGTCATAACAGGGTGGGTTGGGCAACTAATGAAAAACTGTTTTTT
-	TRBJ1-5	few	TRBV2	CASSVDRNQPQHF	TGTGCCAGCAGTGTAGATCGGAATCAGCCCCAGCATTTT
TRBD1	TRBJ1-1	-	TRBV7-2	CASSQLAGGNTEAFF	TGTGCCAGCAGCCAACTAGCAGGGGGGAACACTGAAGCTTTCTTT
TRBD1	TRBJ1-2	-	TRBV5-4	CASSLGGQGVLGGYTF	TGTGCCAGCAGCTTGGGGGGACAGGGAGTTTTGGGTGGCTACACCTTC
-	TRBJ1-1	-	TRBV28	CASSFGGFEAFF	TGTGCCAGCAGTTTCGGAGGGTTTGAAGCTTTCTTT